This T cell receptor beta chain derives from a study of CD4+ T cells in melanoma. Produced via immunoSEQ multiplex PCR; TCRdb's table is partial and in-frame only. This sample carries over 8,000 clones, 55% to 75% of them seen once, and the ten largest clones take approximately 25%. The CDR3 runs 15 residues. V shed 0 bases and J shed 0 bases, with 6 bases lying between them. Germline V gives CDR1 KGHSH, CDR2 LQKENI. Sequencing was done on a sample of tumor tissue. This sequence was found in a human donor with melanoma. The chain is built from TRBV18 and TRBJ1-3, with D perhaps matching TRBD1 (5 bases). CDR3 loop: CASSPPGASGNTIYF. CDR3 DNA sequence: TGTGCCAGCTCACCACCTGGGGCCTCTGGAAACACCATATATTTT.